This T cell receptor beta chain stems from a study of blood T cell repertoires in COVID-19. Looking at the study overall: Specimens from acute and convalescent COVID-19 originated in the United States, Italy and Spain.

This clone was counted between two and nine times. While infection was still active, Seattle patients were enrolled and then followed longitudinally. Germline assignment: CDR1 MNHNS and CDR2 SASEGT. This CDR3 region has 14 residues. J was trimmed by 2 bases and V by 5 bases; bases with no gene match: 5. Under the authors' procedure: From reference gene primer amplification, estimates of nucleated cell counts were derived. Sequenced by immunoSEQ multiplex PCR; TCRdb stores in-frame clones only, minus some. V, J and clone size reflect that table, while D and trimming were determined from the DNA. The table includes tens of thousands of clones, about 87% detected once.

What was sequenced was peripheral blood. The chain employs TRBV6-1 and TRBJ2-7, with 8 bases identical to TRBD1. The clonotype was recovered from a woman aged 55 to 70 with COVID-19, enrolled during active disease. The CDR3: CASSWDRKAYEQYF. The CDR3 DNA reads TGTGCCAGCAGTTGGGACAGGAAGGCCTACGAGCAGTACTTC.